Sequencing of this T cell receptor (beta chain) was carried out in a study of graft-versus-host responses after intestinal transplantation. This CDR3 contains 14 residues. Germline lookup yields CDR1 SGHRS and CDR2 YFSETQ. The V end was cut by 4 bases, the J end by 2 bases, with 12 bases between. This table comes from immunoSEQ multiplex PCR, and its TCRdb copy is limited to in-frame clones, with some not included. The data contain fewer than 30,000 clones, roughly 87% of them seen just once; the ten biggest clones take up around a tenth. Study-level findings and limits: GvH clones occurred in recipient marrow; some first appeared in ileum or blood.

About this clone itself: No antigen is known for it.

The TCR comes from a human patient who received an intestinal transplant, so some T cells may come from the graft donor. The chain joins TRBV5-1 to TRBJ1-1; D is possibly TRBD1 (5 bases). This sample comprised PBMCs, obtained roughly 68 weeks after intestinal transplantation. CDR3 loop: CASSPRGLNTEAFF. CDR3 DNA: TGCGCCAGCAGCCCCCGGGGCTTAAACACTGAAGCTTTCTTT.